This T cell receptor (beta chain) comes out of a study of early T cells in non-severe SARS-CoV-2 infection. One entry per CDR3 protein, called by TCRdb with MiXCR from the 5' RACE reads. The table records 68,000 or so distinct CDR3 sequences, 12% of them present only once. CDR1 and CDR2 (germline): MNHNS, SASEGT. V was shortened by 6 bases and J by 7 bases, with 16 bases between the two germline ends. This CDR3 is built from 15 residues. The sample consisted of whole blood. V and J are TRBV6-1 and TRBJ1-6; D uncertain. The source of this sequence is an adult who was a healthcare worker with PCR-confirmed SARS-CoV-2 infection or an uninfected control (not recorded which). The CDR3 nucleotides are TGTGCCAGCAGCTTTCAGTCAGCGGGGAATTCACCCCTCCACTTT. The encoded protein is CASSFQSAGNSPLHF.